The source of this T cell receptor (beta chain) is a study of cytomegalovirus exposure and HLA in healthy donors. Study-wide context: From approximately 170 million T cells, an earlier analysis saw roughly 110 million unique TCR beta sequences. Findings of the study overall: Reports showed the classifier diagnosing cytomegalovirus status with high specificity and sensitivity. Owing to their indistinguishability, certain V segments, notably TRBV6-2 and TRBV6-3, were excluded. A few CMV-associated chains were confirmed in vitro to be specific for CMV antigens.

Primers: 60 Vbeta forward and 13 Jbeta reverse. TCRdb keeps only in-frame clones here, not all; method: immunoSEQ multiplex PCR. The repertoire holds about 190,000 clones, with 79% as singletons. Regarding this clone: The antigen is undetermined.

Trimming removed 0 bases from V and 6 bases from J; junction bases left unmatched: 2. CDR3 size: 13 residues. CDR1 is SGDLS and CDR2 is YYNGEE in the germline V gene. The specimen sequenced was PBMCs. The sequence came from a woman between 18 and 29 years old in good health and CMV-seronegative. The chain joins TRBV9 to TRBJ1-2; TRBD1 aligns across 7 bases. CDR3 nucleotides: TGTGCCAGCAGCGTAGAGGGGGCGGATGGCTACACCTTC. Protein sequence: CASSVEGADGYTF.